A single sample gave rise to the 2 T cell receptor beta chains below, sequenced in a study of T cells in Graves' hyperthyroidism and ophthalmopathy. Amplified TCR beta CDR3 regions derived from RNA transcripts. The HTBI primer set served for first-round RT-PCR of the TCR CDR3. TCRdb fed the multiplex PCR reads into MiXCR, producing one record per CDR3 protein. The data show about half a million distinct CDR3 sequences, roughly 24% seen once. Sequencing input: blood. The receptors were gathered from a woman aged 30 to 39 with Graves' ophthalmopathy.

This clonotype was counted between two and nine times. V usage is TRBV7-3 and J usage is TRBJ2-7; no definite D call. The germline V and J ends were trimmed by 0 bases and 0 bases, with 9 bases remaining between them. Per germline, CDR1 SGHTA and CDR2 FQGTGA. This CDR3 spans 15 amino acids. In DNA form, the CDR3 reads TGTGCCAGCAGCTTAACCAGCGCTAGCTCCTACGAGCAGTACTTC. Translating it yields CASSLTSASSYEQYF.

In nucleotides, the CDR3 is TGTGCCAGCAGGGGCGAGGATCAGCCCCAGCATTTT. It codes for CASRGEDQPQHF. The chain carries TRBV6-2 or TRBV6-3 and TRBJ1-5; D is unresolved. The germline V and J ends were trimmed by 6 bases and 5 bases, with 8 bases remaining between them. CDR1 is MNHEY and CDR2 is SVGEGT in the germline V gene. The CDR3 consists of 12 residues.